The rows below give T cell receptor beta chains drawn from one sample of a study of beta chain features in type 1 diabetes. The data were produced by immunoSEQ multiplex PCR, yet TCRdb's version contains in-frame clones alone and is incomplete. The table includes hundreds of thousands of clones, approximately 10% detected once. The sequencing input was naive CD4+ T cells from blood. These receptors were obtained from a woman in her late teens or twenties in good health. CDR3s include the opening cysteine and the closing phenylalanine or tryptophan.

J | V | CDR3
TRBJ2-2 | TRBV2 | CASTTGVSTGELFF
TRBJ1-2 | TRBV27 | CASSLTGTGYTF
TRBJ2-1 | TRBV7-3 | CASSLIANLGNEQFF
TRBJ1-2 | TRBV6-5 | CASSLTAPQGAYGYTF
TRBJ1-2 | TRBV7-2 | CASSLGPGRSYGYTF
TRBJ1-4 | TRBV5-6 | CASSLARDEKLFF
TRBJ2-1 | TRBV7-2 | CASSPLDLGHNEQFF
TRBJ2-2 | TRBV7-9 | CASSPGVLRSGRGTGELFF
TRBJ2-1 | TRBV5-4 | CASSLSGSYNEQFF
TRBJ2-1 | TRBV2 | CASSRTPSWEQFF
TRBJ1-3 | TRBV15 | CATSRDKRQGTGNTIYF
TRBJ2-7 | TRBV4-2 | CASSQVAIHEQYF
TRBJ2-7 | TRBV7-9 | CASSLSGASYEQYF
TRBJ2-2 | TRBV5-4 | CASSARDQTGELFF
TRBJ2-2 | TRBV2 | CASDQDLWAGELFF
TRBJ2-1 | TRBV6-5 | CASTSRMDEQFF
TRBJ2-3 | TRBV27 | CASSRRPQDTQYF
TRBJ1-1 | TRBV7-2 | CASSLWGTEAFF
TRBJ2-5 | TRBV9 | CASSAGRRETQYF
TRBJ1-1 | TRBV11-3 | CASSRGLDTEAFF
TRBJ1-5 | TRBV4-1 | CASSQDAGAKRSNQPQHF
TRBJ1-5 | TRBV15 | CATSRGLGAREPQHF
TRBJ1-1 | TRBV10-3 | CAISAPPGIGMNTEAFF
TRBJ2-7 | TRBV5-6 | CASSFQVYEQYF
TRBJ2-7 | TRBV7-2 | CASSAVGTASYEQYF
TRBJ2-7 | TRBV19 | CASSRLPTVSYEQYF
TRBJ2-1 | TRBV6-5 | CASRRSSYNEQFF
TRBJ2-1 | TRBV4-2 | CASSARLQRGGGSYNEQFF
TRBJ1-2 | TRBV9 | CASSPPLGEFSGYTF
TRBJ1-1 | TRBV29-1 | CSDLGQTTEAFF
TRBJ2-2 | TRBV6-5 | CASSPWTRNTGELFF
TRBJ2-5 | TRBV7-9 | CASSAGDRDEETQYF
TRBJ2-1 | TRBV5-1 | CASSRDRGAYNEQFF
TRBJ1-2 | TRBV10-3 | CAISDRTHLQANYGYTF
TRBJ2-7 | TRBV7-2 | CASSLVGTSYEQYF
TRBJ1-1 | TRBV5-4 | CASSYRDRLYTEAFF
TRBJ1-2 | TRBV7-8 | CASSFGVDGYTF
TRBJ2-3 | TRBV29-1 | CSVGVAGSTDTQYF
TRBJ2-1 | TRBV5-1 | CASSAGQLSPEQFF
TRBJ2-1 | TRBV4-1 | CASSRVHRGRGNEQFF
TRBJ2-1 | TRBV14 | CASSYPGQYNEQFF
TRBJ2-1 | TRBV6-1 | CASSESLAGGSNNEQFF
TRBJ2-3 | TRBV4-3 | CASSQGTSGDTQYF
TRBJ2-2 | TRBV7-2 | CASSLESVLNTGGLFF
TRBJ2-3 | TRBV4-1 | CASSQPSGYTQYF
TRBJ2-4 | TRBV2 | CASSERDAKNIQYF
TRBJ2-1 | TRBV4-1 | CASSQDQLAAGGNEQFF